A single sample is the source of the 18 T cell receptor beta chains below, sequenced in a study of cytomegalovirus exposure and HLA in healthy donors. Amplification used 60 Vbeta primers and 13 Jbeta primers. The method was immunoSEQ multiplex PCR; TCRdb's version includes in-frame clones alone and lacks a portion of them. The sample has about 130,000 clones; 65% to 90% are singletons. The sequenced sample consisted of PBMCs. The receptors shown here come from a man in his forties or fifties in good health and CMV-seronegative.

Only one count was recorded for this clone. CDR3: CASSSAGDTEAFF. The CDR3 DNA reads as TGTGCCAGCAGCTCTGCAGGGGACACTGAAGCTTTCTTT. V usage is TRBV7-8 and J usage is TRBJ1-1; perhaps TRBD1 as D (6 bases). The germline V and J ends were trimmed by 4 bases and 3 bases, with 9 bases remaining between them. This CDR3 is built from 13 residues. Germline CDR1 SGHVS, CDR2 FQNEAQ.

This chain joins TRBV30 and TRBJ2-3; the D is unclear. In germline, CDR1 is GTSNPN, CDR2 SVGIG (reference sequence). Trimming cost V 2 bases and J 2 bases, with 11 bases left between them. CDR3 length: 14 amino acids. The CDR3 nucleotides are TGTGCCTGGAGTCCATGGTCACACACAGATACGCAGTATTTT. As protein: CAWSPWSHTDTQYF.

V and J are TRBV4-1 and TRBJ1-1; D possibly corresponds to TRBD1 (5 bases). The ends were cut back, 3 bases at V and 6 bases at J, with 17 bases in the middle. This CDR3 region has 15 residues. Germline V lookup: CDR1 MGHRA, CDR2 YSYEKL. As DNA, the CDR3 is TGCGCCAGCAGCCACCCGACGGGGGAGTCCCCTGAAGCTTTCTTT. Translated, it gives CASSHPTGESPEAFF.

The chain uses TRBV5-8 and TRBJ2-5; 7 nucleotides align to TRBD2. The CDR3 loop spans 16 amino acids. The V segment lost 4 bases and the J segment 5 bases; nucleotides outside the gene matches: 14. CDR1 is SGHTS and CDR2 is YDEGEE in the germline V gene. DNA of the CDR3: TGTGCCAGCAGCGCCCAGGGAGGGGCGTTTTCGGAGACCCAGTACTTC. Protein sequence: CASSAQGGAFSETQYF.

The chain recombines TRBV7-3 with TRBJ2-5; TRBD2 matches at 13 bases. Germline CDR1 SGHTA, CDR2 FQGTGA. J was trimmed by 4 bases and V by 5 bases; bases with no gene match: 4. This CDR3 is 15 amino acids long. Here the CDR3 DNA reads TGTGCCAGCAGCACAACTAGCGGGGGGGGAGAGACCCAGTACTTC. Translation gives CASSTTSGGGETQYF.

V usage is TRBV6-5 and J usage is TRBJ2-3; 9 bases match TRBD2. Germline CDR1 is MNHEY and CDR2 is SVGAGI. The length of the CDR3 is 15 residues. V was clipped by 6 bases and J by 6 bases; unmatched bases: 10. This CDR3 reads CASSTAGGRLDTQYF. CDR3 bases: TGTGCCAGCAGCACAGCGGGGGGCCGTTTGGATACGCAGTATTTT.

This clone appeared once. The V gene is TRBV11-2, the J gene TRBJ2-1, with D possibly TRBD1 on 5 matching bases. The ends were cut back, 4 bases at V and 6 bases at J, with 7 bases in the middle. Germline V lookup: CDR1 SGHAT, CDR2 FQNNGV. This CDR3 contains 12 residues. The CDR3 region is CASSSTGNEQFF. The CDR3 DNA reads as TGTGCCAGCAGCTCTACAGGCAATGAGCAGTTCTTC.

The rearrangement joins TRBV2 to TRBJ2-7; 8 bases align to TRBD2. The CDR3 loop spans 15 amino acids. The ends lost 1 base at V and 1 base at J; junction bases unmatched: 3. CDR1 is SNHLY, CDR2 FYNNEI, per germline. The CDR3 DNA reads as TGTGCCAGCAGTGAAGTAGCGGGGAGTTCCTACGAGCAGTACTTC. Translating it yields CASSEVAGSSYEQYF.

This chain uses TRBV4-1 with TRBJ1-1; a weak D match, TRBD1 (5 bases). CDR1 is MGHRA and CDR2 is YSYEKL in the germline V gene. Trimming left V 5 bases short and J 4 bases short, with 17 bases between. This CDR3 spans 15 amino acids. The CDR3 DNA reads TGCGCCAGCAGCAAAGGGGAGGCCTATGTCACTGAAGCTTTCTTT. Encoded protein: CASSKGEAYVTEAFF.

This rearrangement joins TRBV7-9 to TRBJ1-2; maybe TRBD1 (6 bases). The CDR3 sequence is 13 residues long. The V end was cut by 5 bases, the J end by 6 bases, with 13 bases between. CDR1 and CDR2 from the germline V gene are SEHNR and FQNEAQ (reference sequence). The CDR3 nucleotides read TGTGCCAGCAGCCACGAGGGGGGGAATGGCTACACCTTC. This gives the protein CASSHEGGNGYTF.

The chain is built from TRBV6-5 and TRBJ1-2, with 9 bases aligning to TRBD1. V shed 2 bases and J 0 bases; nucleotides not matched to a gene: 4. The CDR3 consists of 16 residues. Per the germline V gene, CDR1 is MNHEY and CDR2 is SVGAGI. DNA of the CDR3: TGTGCCAGCAGTTACGGGGACAGGGAGGCTAACTATGGCTACACCTTC. It translates to CASSYGDREANYGYTF.

The chain joins TRBV30 to TRBJ2-7, with D possibly TRBD2 on 6 matching bases. Germline V gene sequence: CDR1 GTSNPN, CDR2 SVGIG (reference sequence). V lost 7 bases and J 4 bases, leaving 17 bases between the germline ends. This CDR3 region has 13 residues. CDR3 region: CAYGRGKLYEQYF. The CDR3, as DNA: TGTGCCTATGGACGCGGGAAATTGTACGAGCAGTACTTC.

The chain couples TRBV27 to TRBJ2-2; 11 bases map to TRBD1. V shed 3 bases, J shed 4 bases, and the junction held 10 bases outside the gene matches. Germline CDR1 MNHEY, CDR2 SMNVEV (reference sequence). This CDR3 has 18 amino acids. The DNA for the CDR3 is TGTGCCAGCAGTTTCAGGACCCGGGACAGGGGGGTCACCGGGGAGCTGTTTTTT. Translated: CASSFRTRDRGVTGELFF.

The V and J genes are TRBV10-3 and TRBJ1-2; TRBD1 might be the D (5 bases). CDR1 and CDR2 (germline): ENHRY, SYGVKD. The CDR3 extends over 14 amino acids. V was clipped by 2 bases and J by 4 bases, with 11 bases between them. The CDR3: CAISEVGGGYGYTF. CDR3 coding DNA: TGTGCCATCAGTGAGGTGGGGGGTGGCTATGGCTACACCTTC.

The CDR3 DNA is TGTGCCTGGAAGACCACGGGCTCCGGGAACTACGAGCAGTACTTC. It encodes CAWKTTGSGNYEQYF. V and J are TRBV30 and TRBJ2-7; the D gene is possibly TRBD2 (5 bases). Between the trimmed V and J ends, which lost 4 bases and 3 bases, there was a span of 19 bases. From germline, CDR1 is GTSNPN and CDR2 SVGIG (reference sequence). There are 15 residues in the CDR3.

This clone was picked up one time. The genes are TRBV5-1 and TRBJ2-7, with D possibly matching TRBD2 (6 bases). Trimming shortened V by 0 bases and J by 0 bases, and 10 bases separated the two germline ends. From germline, CDR1 is SGHRS and CDR2 YFSETQ. This CDR3 has 15 amino acids. The CDR3 is CASSLGGTYSYEQYF. The CDR3 DNA reads TGCGCCAGCAGCTTGGGCGGGACTTACTCCTACGAGCAGTACTTC.

The chain recombines TRBV18 with TRBJ2-7, with 11 bases fitting TRBD1. Germline CDR1 KGHSH, CDR2 LQKENI. After removal of 1 base from V and 7 bases from J, the junction contained 3 bases not matched to a gene. This CDR3 is 14 amino acids long. The CDR3 DNA sequence: TGTGCCAGCTCACCACAGGACAGGGGGCGTGAGCAGTACTTC. It encodes CASSPQDRGREQYF.

The chain couples TRBV19 to TRBJ2-7; TRBD2 matches 9 bases. There are 14 residues in the CDR3. V shed 1 base and J 4 bases; nucleotides not matched to a gene: 2. Germline CDR1 LNHDA, CDR2 SQIVND (reference sequence). The CDR3 bases are TGTGCCAGTAGTATAGGCGGGGGGGCGTACGAGCAGTACTTC. As protein: CASSIGGGAYEQYF.